This T cell receptor (beta chain) was sequenced during a study of cytomegalovirus exposure and HLA in healthy donors (TCRdb year 2017). For context, the study as a whole: In an earlier analysis of under 600 of the donors, around 300 Gb of sequence data and 90 million to 120 million unique TCR beta sequences from roughly 190 million T cells were reported. All discovery cohort repertoires had been generated using a single sequencing platform. In a later analysis, previously published TCR beta repertoires from more than 500 donors were re-analyzed and high-resolution HLA genotyping was added so that TCR occurrence patterns could be studied. Rather than using new phenotypic data, the later analysis identified candidate immune exposures from TCR beta sequences and from how often those sequences occurred across donors. Among over 350 genotyped donors of the cohort, an average of roughly 240,000 unique TCR beta nucleotide sequences were sequenced per donor, around 20% of them non-productive. Class I and class II HLA loci were covered by the typing at four-digit resolution. Of the roughly 400 genotyped donors, approximately 83% fell in the genetic ancestry cluster associated with self-reported Caucasian donors. To predict cytomegalovirus infection status, the study brought together high-throughput TCR immunosequencing, statistical association of individual TCRs with disease status, and machine learning. An earlier analysis of approximately 640 of the donors applied high-throughput TCR beta sequencing to assess whether each TCR beta V gene segment acted as functional or pseudogenic. Four or five DR-DQ haplotypes were handled as single units for association and clustering because linkage in the cohort was strong. About 300 gigabases of sequencing data and tens of millions of unique TCR sequences were included in an early release covering under 650 HLA-typed donors. Donor age, sex, ethnicity and CMV serostatus were compiled alongside the repertoire data. The study used immunosequencing to profile the T cell repertoires of several hundred subjects and linked those repertoires to cytomegalovirus serostatus. Typing coverage varied by locus: 629-630 donors for A, B, C, DRB1 and DQB1; roughly 520 for DQA1; around 570 for DPA1; roughly 470 for DPB1. The study aimed to test whether signatures of past pathogen exposure could be identified by cataloging public T cell receptors. In addition to the first cohort of 500 to 850 subjects, a separate validation cohort of approximately 130 different subjects was used. Genome-wide SNP genotypes for about 60% of the roughly 670 donors were used in a later genetic analysis, which treated that subset as a discovery cohort. General findings and caveats noted by the study authors: Because HLA typing was unavailable for some donors at each locus, only the typed subset was used in association tests. In a later analysis, TCR association rates were found to vary across HLA loci, with the most associated TCRs seen for DRB1 alleles and the fewest for HLA-C alleles. Correlated functional status among segregating V segments might be attributable to linkage disequilibrium, but an unknown experimental factor could not be ruled out. Strong co-occurrence of HLA alleles, especially DR and DQ, made assigning TCR associations to individual alleles difficult. The study gave a list of under 200 TCR beta chains associated with cytomegalovirus. Immune exposure information for the cohort was limited to CMV serostatus. Several of the top co-occurrence clusters appeared to be linked to parvovirus B19, influenza, CMV and Epstein-Barr virus, according to a later analysis. In a later genetic analysis, a missense DCLRE1C variant was associated with V-gene and J-gene trimming of TCR beta chains, and the association was replicated in an independent cohort. According to a later genetic analysis, donors in an Asian-associated ancestry cluster had fewer N-insertions in productive TCRs than the roughly 660-donor mean. The classifier was reported to diagnose cytomegalovirus status with high specificity and sensitivity in both the original cohort and the validation cohort. The sequencing pipeline was judged likely to have produced a cluster of highly shared sequence variants as a technical artifact. Broadly in line with IMGT annotations, most TCR beta V segments showed up in productive rearrangements about 87% or about 30% of the time in an earlier analysis of roughly 590 of the donors. While some public TCRs were present in many individuals, most TCR sequences turned up only very rarely across donors. Specific HLA alleles were associated with 15,000 to 20,000 TCR beta sequences at a false discovery rate of 0.05 in a later analysis. A few of the identified cytomegalovirus-associated TCR beta chains were confirmed in vitro to be specific for cytomegalovirus antigens. Some IMGT-functional V segments, including TRBV6-2 and TRBV6-3, could not be distinguished by the 87-base-pair reads and were therefore excluded. Sequencing depth was assumed to be roughly uniform across donors in the presence/absence analyses, though that assumption may not hold. The cohort was sequenced for TCR beta chains only, and without alpha or paired-chain data the features that could be detected were limited. According to the authors, the approach could potentially be generalized to other disease states and immunological phenotypes. A further reported finding was that TCR beta sequences accurately predicted the HLA-A and HLA-B alleles for most subjects in the first cohort. A later analysis found that HLA-associated TCR beta chains were more clonally expanded and had lower generation probabilities than equally common non-associated chains. In a later analysis, most CMV-associated TCR beta chains were found to appear HLA-restricted, with HLA associations seemingly driven largely by CMV exposure. Because counts were too low, about 15 rarely observed V segments, including chromosome 9 orphons, were left out of the earlier analysis of a few hundred of the donors.

Based on the germline V gene, the CDR1 and CDR2 sequences are SGDLS and YYNGEE. The germline V end is reduced by 4 bases and the J end by 7 bases; junction bases left unmatched: 12. The CDR3 starts with the cysteine, ends with the phenylalanine, and has 17 residues. This entry keeps only the CDR3 DNA: 51 bases, framed from base 1. Points on this clone: It has no known antigen specificity. Within one base of it there is no much larger clone, and no base qualities were kept.

Library construction relied on the immunoSEQ multiplex PCR assay. For the multiplex PCR, a mixture combining 60 forward primers for TCR Vbeta segments and 13 reverse primers for TCR Jbeta segments was used. Amplification of the CDR3 region of rearranged TCR beta genes was performed with a multiplex PCR assay on genomic DNA. On the Illumina HiSeq System, the amplified TCR beta libraries were sequenced as 87-base-pair reads. The original methods were these. A later analysis counted 65 million to 90 million unique TCR beta chains across the 690 or so repertoires, and about 10 million of these chains were shared by at least two donors. A nearest-neighbor algorithm error-corrected the raw reads and collapsed the reads into unique sequences, merging closely related sequences to remove PCR and sequencing errors. To assign V, D and J gene segments, CDR3 sequences were aligned to IMGT reference sequences. Each retained sequence needed at least a six-nucleotide match to both a V gene segment and a J gene segment. Rearrangements were classified as productive when the CDR3 lacked stop codons and remained in frame with V and J, and all other rearrangements were classified as non-productive. Following IMGT convention, CDR3 was defined as the stretch from the second conserved V-encoded cysteine up to the conserved J-encoded phenylalanine. In an earlier analysis of some 550 of the donors, sequences lacking an unambiguous match to a single V gene segment were excluded. An earlier analysis of fewer than 750 of the donors classified V segments as functional when productive rearrangements were above 56.7% and as segregating when the standard deviation between donors was above 5%. To diagnose cytomegalovirus status from the catalog of TCR beta chain sequences, a statistical classification framework was built. A later analysis assigned V and J genes by comparing TCR nucleotide sequences with IMGT/GENE-DB human TR gene sequences. In a later analysis, CDR3 sequences and most-parsimonious VDJ recombination scenarios were assigned using the TCRdist pipeline. In a later analysis, each TCR beta chain was defined by its CDR3 amino acid sequence together with its V-gene family, and reads without a unique V-gene family were excluded. In a later analysis, 500 to 700 highly shared, low-generation-probability nucleotide sequences were removed to address suspected cross-contamination and a sequencing artifact. In a later analysis, a clonal expansion index for each public chain was calculated from normalized within-repertoire ranks of inferred template counts. In a later analysis, generation probabilities were computed with a VDJ recombination model fitted to out-of-frame rearrangements, and the resulting probabilities were checked against IGoR. In a later analysis, hypergeometric tests were used to score TCR-TCR, TCR-HLA and TCR-CMV co-occurrence, with a repertoire-size bias correction applied to TCR pairs. To estimate false discovery rates, a later analysis permuted the HLA or CMV assignments 20 times. In a later analysis, co-occurring TCRs were grouped with DBSCAN, and TCRdist sequence similarity was added when clustering was performed within HLA-allele-positive subsets. Co-occurrence clustering excluded repertoires with fewer than 30,000 or more than 120,000 public chains, plus five with anomalous nucleotide sharing. The clones in this table, taken by TCRdb from immuneACCESS, are in-frame only. Not every clone is retained; where verified, under half of the shortfall comes from an unresolved V gene, and the cause of the rest is unknown. V, J and clone size are taken as reported in that table, and D and trimming were inferred from the DNA itself. Across this sample there are about 62,000 clones, with more than 70% seen only once. The top ten clonotypes cover around 5% of the sample.

The cohort was made up of 500 to 850 healthy bone marrow donors. At the time of sampling, every cohort member was nominally healthy, though immune exposures that went unrecorded were likely present. The donor was CMV seronegative and was included in the group of around 320 seronegative cohort members. Each donor provided a peripheral blood sample, and peripheral blood mononuclear cells were used for TCR beta sequencing. The Qiagen DNeasy Blood Extraction Kit was used to extract genomic DNA from the blood cell samples. The sequence was obtained from a woman younger than 45 in good health and CMV-seronegative. Here the chain combines TRBV9 and TRBJ2-2, and TRBD2 aligns with 11 junction nucleotides. Material: PBMCs. The nucleotides are TGTGCCAGCAGCCCTCCCAGGGCTAGCGGGAGGTTCGGGGAGCTGTTTTTT. It codes for CASSPPRASGRFGELFF.